This TCR beta chain derives from a study of blood T cell repertoires in COVID-19 (dated by TCRdb to about 2020). Turning to the overall study: Samples from collaborators originated in the United States, Italy and Spain and spanned both the acute and convalescent phases of COVID-19. The dataset comprised deeply sampled blood TCRbeta repertoires from subjects exposed to, actively infected with, or recovered from COVID-19. Samples were obtained from the ongoing ImmuneRACE study (first 160 participants) and from 1,000 to 1,500 subjects provided by 6 global collaborators. Where available, HLA class I and class II types were obtained from metadata supplied by the sample provider rather than from assay-based typing. The material from the prospective study consisted of cDNA or gDNA derived from T cells, B-cell-depleted T cells, or PBMCs. A freely available public database, intended as a resource for researchers studying the immune response to SARS-CoV-2, is where the repertoires were released. Sample metadata almost always included a de-identified subject ID, COVID-19 status, age in years and sex.

As concerns this clone: It lacks a known antigen. No qualities accompany the bases; no much larger clone lies one base away.

The CDR3 goes from the cysteine to the phenylalanine over 13 residues. Here the CDR3 DNA is all that survives: 39 bases in frame from base 1. V drops 11 bases and J drops 8 bases, leaving 18 bases in between. Each collaborating institution followed its own protocols to collect whole blood in K2EDTA tubes. Collaborator samples were shipped for TCRbeta analysis as frozen whole blood, isolated PBMCs, or DNA extracted from either sample type. TCRbeta CDR3 regions were amplified from genomic DNA using the immunoSEQ Assay, a bias-controlled multiplex PCR. The study's own analysis went as follows. The number of nucleated cells in each sample was estimated by amplification of reference gene primers within the assay. To quantify the absolute abundance of each unique TCRbeta CDR3 rearrangement, sequence reads were collapsed and filtered. For each sample, productive Simpson clonality was calculated as the square root of Simpson's diversity index across productive rearrangements. The table comes from immuneACCESS by way of TCRdb, which keeps in-frame sequences with V and J called. Part of the clones is missing from these tables; in studies checked, under half for an unresolved V gene and the rest for unknown reasons. V, J and clone size are taken as reported in that table, and D and trimming were inferred from the DNA itself. The sample table lists about 190,000 clones, approximately 81% of them with a count of one. 20% of the sample is in the top ten clones.

The investigation overall reported the following: The amount of clinical and demographic metadata varied by source and participant and was provided uncurated.

The chain uses TRBV12-3 or TRBV12-4 and TRBJ1-4; the D gene cannot be named for sure. This clonotype was obtained from a human donor in a cohort sampled during active COVID-19. Sample: peripheral blood. CDR3 protein: CAGRREAFEKLFF. The DNA sequence follows: TGTGCCGGTAGGCGGGAGGCTTTCGAAAAACTGTTTTTT.